Shown below are 22 T cell receptor beta chains from a single sample sequenced in a study of prognosis after radiotherapy for stage I lung cancer. The authors amplified TCR beta CDR3 from genomic DNA using two-round multiplex PCR. First-round PCR used primers specific to each TRBV and TRBJ gene. TCRdb reprocessed the multiplex PCR reads via MiXCR and lists one record per CDR3 protein. The table records about 22,000 distinct CDR3 sequences, 40% of them present only once. This specimen consisted of PBMCs, obtained before or after stereotactic body radiation therapy (not recorded which). These receptor sequences come from a donor of 50 years or more with non-small cell lung cancer.

With respect to this clonotype: This likely stems from a read error, as it lies one base from a far larger clone. This sequence joins TRBV6-1 and TRBJ2-1, with TRBD2 identical over 9 bases. V shed 7 bases and J 6 bases; nucleotides not matched to a gene: 10. Germline V lookup: CDR1 MNHNS, CDR2 SASEGT. CDR3 length equals 15 residues. The CDR3 reads CASIYGSGSGNEQFF. CDR3 bases: TGTGCCAGCATTTATGGTAGCGGGAGCGGCAATGAGCAGTTCTTC.

The count of this clonotype is one. At one boundary the junction diverges from the germline segment, which might be a read error. The chain has TRBV6-5 and TRBJ1-2; 7 bases are shared with TRBD1. CDR3 size: 15 residues. Germline V lookup: CDR1 MNHEY, CDR2 SVGAGI. Here the CDR3 DNA reads TGTGCCAGCAGTTACACTAGGGGGCTCAACTATGTCTACACCTTC. It specifies CASSYTRGLNYVYTF.

The chain employs TRBV7-2 and TRBJ2-2; TRBD1 is a possible D gene (5 bases). The germline V gene encodes CDR1 SGHTA and CDR2 FQGNSA. This CDR3 is 14 amino acids long. The V and J ends lost 4 bases and 6 bases respectively, with 12 bases between them. The chain's CDR3 is CASSSGLCSGELFF. The CDR3 nucleotides read TGTGCCAGCAGCTCAGGGCTCTGTTCCGGGGAGCTGTTTTTT.

This clonotype was counted ten times or more. The chain uses TRBV5-6 and TRBJ1-2; 8 nucleotides match TRBD1. Germline V lookup: CDR1 SGHDT, CDR2 YYEEEE. This CDR3 comprises 15 residues. Trimming cost V 5 bases and J 2 bases; bases outside gene matches: 8. The CDR3 nucleotides are TGTGCCAGCAGGACACCGGGACAGGCGAACTATGGCTACACCTTC. As protein: CASRTPGQANYGYTF.

The V gene is TRBV19, the J gene TRBJ2-2, with TRBD2 matching 14 bases. From germline, CDR1 is LNHDA and CDR2 SQIVND (reference sequence). The CDR3 sequence is 17 residues long. V trimming: 3 bases; J trimming: 6 bases; junction bases outside the gene matches: 6. For the CDR3, the DNA is TGTGCCAGTAGTATCCCGGGACTAGCGGGAGAGGCCGGGGAGCTGTTTTTT. Amino acid sequence: CASSIPGLAGEAGELFF.

Turning to this clonotype: Given a far larger clone just one base away, this is likely a sequencing read error. This chain connects TRBV5-1 to TRBJ2-7; TRBD1 agrees at 8 bases. CDR3 length: 16 amino acids. Germline CDR1 reads SGHRS; CDR2 reads YFSETQ. The V segment lost 0 bases and the J segment 7 bases; nucleotides outside the gene matches: 12. CDR3 DNA: TGCGCCAGCAGCTTGGAGCAGGGGGCGAGGTCCAATGAGCAGTACTTC. Its protein product is CASSLEQGARSNEQYF.

The chain carries TRBV6-5 and TRBJ1-6; D is ambiguous. Trimming stripped 2 bases from V and 8 bases from J, with 7 bases between. Germline-derived CDR1 and CDR2 are MNHEY and SVGAGI. This CDR3 comprises 13 residues. CDR3 sequence (DNA): TGTGCCAGCAGTTACAAATCGGATTCACCCCTCCACTTT. Amino acids: CASSYKSDSPLHF.

By share of the sample, this clonotype is medium-sized (0.01 to 0.1%). V usage is TRBV12-3 or TRBV12-4 and J usage is TRBJ2-2; D is perhaps TRBD1 (6 bases). The CDR3 consists of 14 residues. The V end lost 6 bases, the J end lost 1 base, and 9 bases lay between the germline ends. CDR3 DNA sequence: TGTGCCAGCAGGCTACAGGGGAACACCGGGGAGCTGTTTTTT. It yields the protein CASRLQGNTGELFF.

With respect to this clonotype: An end of the junction does not agree with germline; a read error may underlie this. The chain has TRBV19 and TRBJ2-2; D is undetermined. Germline lookup yields CDR1 LNHDA and CDR2 SQIVND (reference sequence). The CDR3 spans 12 residues. The CDR3 DNA reads as TGTGTCAGTAGTACTTCAGCACTGGAGCTGTTTTTT. This encodes CVSSTSALELFF.

This clonotype was detected many times. The rearrangement links TRBV4-1 to TRBJ2-1; TRBD2 agrees at 12 bases. J lost 4 bases, V lost 4 bases, and 2 bases had no gene match. Germline loops: CDR1 MGHRA, CDR2 YSYEKL. The CDR3 extends over 15 amino acids. The CDR3 here is CASSRGLAGYNEQFF. The DNA of the CDR3 is TGCGCCAGCAGCCGGGGACTAGCGGGTTACAATGAGCAGTTCTTC.

About this clonotype itself: A read error is likely here: a far larger clone is one base away. The V call is TRBV12-3 or TRBV12-4, the J call TRBJ2-7; 8 positions match TRBD1. V gave up 4 bases and J gave up 7 bases; unmatched junction bases: 9. CDR3 length: 14 residues. CDR3: CASSYRDRRREQYF. For the CDR3, the DNA is TGTGCCAGCAGTTATAGGGACAGGAGGCGAGAGCAGTACTTC.

With regard to this clonotype: A far larger clone lies a single base away; this is likely a read error. The V gene is TRBV6-4, the J gene TRBJ1-1, with D possibly being TRBD1 (6 bases). Deletions cut 5 bases from V and 4 bases from J, with 14 bases between. Germline V gives CDR1 MRHNA, CDR2 SNTAGT. The CDR3 totals 14 residues. CDR3 in DNA: TGTGCCAGCAGTCACACAGGGAGGGGCACTGAAGCTTTCTTT. Translating gives CASSHTGRGTEAFF.

This clonotype occurred many times. The rearrangement joins TRBV29-1 to TRBJ2-7; tentatively, D is TRBD1 or TRBD2 (7 bases each). The V end lost 0 bases, the J end lost 2 bases, and 14 bases lay between the germline ends. This CDR3 has 15 amino acids. Germline lookup yields CDR1 SQVTM and CDR2 ANQGSEA. The CDR3 DNA reads TGCAGCGTTGAAGACAGCGGGACAGCCCCCTACGAGCAGTACTTC. Translating it yields CSVEDSGTAPYEQYF.

The chain couples TRBV25-1 to TRBJ2-7; weak D call: TRBD1 (7 bases). Germline V gene sequence: CDR1 MGHDK, CDR2 SYGVNS. The V gene lost 3 bases and the J gene lost 7 bases, with 16 bases spanning the gap. This CDR3 spans 14 amino acids. CDR3: CASSDTRGAKEQYF. CDR3 DNA: TGTGCCAGCAGTGACACCAGGGGGGCCAAGGAGCAGTACTTC.

This clonotype is classed as medium-sized. The chain has TRBV11-1 and TRBJ2-7, with 7 bases fitting TRBD1. CDR3 length: 14 residues. Per the germline V gene, CDR1 is SGHAT and CDR2 is FQDESV (reference sequence). With 6 bases clipped from V and 4 bases from J, the junction kept 9 bases outside the gene matches. Here the CDR3 reads CASSPGTALYEQYF. The CDR3 DNA reads TGTGCCAGCAGTCCCGGGACAGCCCTTTACGAGCAGTACTTC.

V and J are TRBV3-1 and TRBJ1-1; tentatively, D is TRBD1 (6 bases). The germline CDR1 and CDR2 sequences are LGHDT and YNNKEL (reference sequence). This CDR3 spans 13 amino acids. V was cut by 4 bases and J by 11 bases, with 17 bases left in between. The CDR3 bases are TGTGCCAGCAGCCCAGACAGGATGGAAAATGCTTTCTTT. Its protein is CASSPDRMENAFF.

This clonotype was seen ten or more times. The genes are TRBV9 and TRBJ1-1; 8 bases map to TRBD1. The CDR3 length is 15 residues. CDR1 is SGDLS and CDR2 is YYNGEE in the germline V gene. The V gene end was trimmed by 0 bases and the J gene end by 4 bases; junction bases not matched to a gene: 5. The CDR3 loop is CASSVGGQVPTEAFF. CDR3 in DNA: TGTGCCAGCAGCGTAGGGGGACAGGTCCCCACTGAAGCTTTCTTT.

The V and J genes are TRBV28 and TRBJ2-3; TRBD2 agrees at 13 bases. CDR1 and CDR2 from the germline V gene are MDHEN and SYDVKM. The J segment lost 11 bases and the V segment lost 6 bases, leaving 11 bases of the junction unmatched. The CDR3 runs 15 residues. The CDR3 DNA reads TGTGCCAGCAGGCATACTAGCGGGGGGGCAACGGAGCAGTATTTT. Its translation is CASRHTSGGATEQYF.

Only one count was recorded for this clonotype. This chain's CDR3 is CASRGGLVNYGYTF. In DNA, the CDR3 is TGTGCCAGTCGAGGGGGGCTCGTTAACTATGGCTACACCTTC. The chain joins TRBV7-9 to TRBJ1-2, with TRBD1 as a possible D gene (6 bases). CDR1 is SEHNR and CDR2 is FQNEAQ in the germline V gene (reference sequence). CDR3 size: 14 residues. V shed 9 bases and J shed 1 base, with 15 bases lying between them.

As for this clonotype: A much bigger clone sits one base away, suggesting this may be a read error. This rearrangement joins TRBV6-2 or TRBV6-3 to TRBJ1-2; D unresolved. CDR1 and CDR2 from the germline V gene are MNHEY and SVGEGT. This CDR3 is 13 amino acids long. CDR3 bases: TGTGCCAGCAGCTACCGGGCACCCCGAGGCTACAACTTC. Amino acid sequence: CASSYRAPRGYNF.

This sequence joins TRBV6-1 and TRBJ1-6; the D gene is possibly TRBD1 (5 bases). Germline loops: CDR1 MNHNS, CDR2 SASEGT. This CDR3 has 18 residues. Trimming took 6 bases from V and 5 from J, leaving 23 bases between them. CDR3: CASRLRGGKGDNNSPLHF. As DNA, the CDR3 is TGTGCCAGCAGACTGAGGGGAGGCAAAGGGGATAATAATTCACCCCTCCACTTT.

The CDR3 loop reads CSASRGTVYGYTF. The CDR3 coding sequence is TGCAGTGCTAGCAGGGGTACGGTCTATGGCTACACCTTC. The rearrangement uses TRBV20-1 and TRBJ1-2; tentatively, D is TRBD1 (6 bases). CDR3 length: 13 amino acids. With 3 bases removed from V and 4 bases from J, the gap between germline ends came to 12 bases. CDR1 and CDR2 (germline): DFQATT, SNEGSKA (reference sequence).